The table lists the clone carrying this T cell receptor (beta chain) with a few counts. What it binds is not known. Via MiXCR, TCRdb re-called the 5' RACE reads, giving one row per CDR3 protein. The table includes 300,000 to 350,000 distinct CDR3 sequences, 3% to 4.5% detected once. The J segment lost 18 bases and the V segment lost 5 bases, leaving 16 bases of the junction unmatched. Germline V gene lookup returns CDR1 MDHEN and CDR2 SYDVKM. CDR3 length: 15 amino acids. The data are from a study of T cells after yellow fever vaccination. Study-level points and caveats: Repertoires obtained by FACS sorting could include abundant clonotypes that entered as contaminants from the bulk population.

This chain links TRBV28 with TRBJ1-6, with 10 bases that match TRBD1. The clonotype originates from a man between 18 and 35 years old who received the YFV17D yellow fever vaccine. Sequenced material: PBMCs, taken 5 days after the yellow fever booster vaccination. CDR3 in amino acids: CASSLPGTGEVSPHF. The CDR3 region has the DNA TGTGCCAGCAGTCTCCCCGGGACAGGGGAAGTCAGCCCCCACTTT.